This T cell receptor beta chain appears in the sequencing data of a study of CD8 T cells in ankylosing spondylitis. Quantitative barcoded 5'-RACE was used to prepare TCR beta libraries. One entry per CDR3 protein, called by TCRdb with MiXCR from the 5' RACE reads. The sample lists about 340,000 distinct CDR3 sequences, over 12% occurring once. This clonotype originated in a male donor with ankylosing spondylitis or in good health (not recorded which). The sequenced sample consisted of blood, either unsorted or a sorted T cell fraction (not recorded which).

The CDR3 loop is CAWTPWRGDNEQFF. The CDR3 DNA follows: TGTGCCTGGACCCCCTGGCGGGGGGACAATGAGCAGTTCTTC. The chain uses TRBV30 and TRBJ2-1, with 8 bases that match TRBD2. CDR3 length equals 14 residues. With V trimmed by 4 bases and J by 5 bases, 7 bases remained unmatched. The germline CDR1 and CDR2 sequences are GTSNPN and SVGIG (reference sequence). Full variable domain (missing parts from reference TRBV30 and TRBJ2-1): SQTIHQWPATLVQPVGSPLSLECTVEGTSNPNLYWYRQAAGRGLQLLFYSVGIGQISSEVPQNLSASRPQDRQFILSSKKLLLSDSGFYLCAWTPWRGDNEQFFGPGTRLTVL.